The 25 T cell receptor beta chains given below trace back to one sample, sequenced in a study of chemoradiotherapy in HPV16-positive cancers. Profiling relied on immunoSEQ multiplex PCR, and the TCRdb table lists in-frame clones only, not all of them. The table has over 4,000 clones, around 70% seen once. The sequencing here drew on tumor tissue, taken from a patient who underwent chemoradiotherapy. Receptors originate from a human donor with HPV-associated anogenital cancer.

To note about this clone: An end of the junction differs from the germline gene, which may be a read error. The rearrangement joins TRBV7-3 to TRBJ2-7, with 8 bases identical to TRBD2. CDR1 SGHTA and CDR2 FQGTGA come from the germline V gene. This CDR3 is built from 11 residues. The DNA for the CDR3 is TGTGCCAGCAGCTCCGGGACTAGTTTATTTTTC. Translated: CASSSGTSLFF.

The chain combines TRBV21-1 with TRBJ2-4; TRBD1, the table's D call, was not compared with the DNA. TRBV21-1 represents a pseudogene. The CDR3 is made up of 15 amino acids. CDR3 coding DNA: TGTGCCAGCAGCCTCAGTGGGGCCCCTGGCAACATTCAGTACTTC. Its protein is CASSLSGAPGNIQYF.

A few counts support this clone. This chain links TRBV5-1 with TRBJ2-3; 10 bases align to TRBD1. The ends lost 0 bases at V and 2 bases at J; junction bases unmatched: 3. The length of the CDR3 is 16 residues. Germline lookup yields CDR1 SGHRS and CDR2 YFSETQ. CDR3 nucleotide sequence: TGCGCCAGCAGCTTGGGGGGGACAGGGGCCACAGATACGCAGTATTTT. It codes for CASSLGGTGATDTQYF.

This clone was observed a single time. DNA of the CDR3: TGTGCCAGCAGTGGAGAGACGCACGGGGGGTATGGCTACACCTTC. Its translation is CASSGETHGGYGYTF. The chain joins TRBV6-1 to TRBJ1-2; TRBD1 is a possible D gene (5 bases). V dropped 4 bases and J dropped 5 bases, with 17 bases sitting between them. Germline V gene data show CDR1 as MNHNS and CDR2 as SASEGT. The CDR3 loop spans 15 amino acids.

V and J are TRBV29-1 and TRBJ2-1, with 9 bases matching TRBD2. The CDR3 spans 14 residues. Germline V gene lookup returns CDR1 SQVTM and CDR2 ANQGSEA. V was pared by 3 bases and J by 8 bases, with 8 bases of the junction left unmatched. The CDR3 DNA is TGCAGCGTTGAGGGGCCTAGCGGGGCCGATGAGCAGTTCTTC. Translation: CSVEGPSGADEQFF.

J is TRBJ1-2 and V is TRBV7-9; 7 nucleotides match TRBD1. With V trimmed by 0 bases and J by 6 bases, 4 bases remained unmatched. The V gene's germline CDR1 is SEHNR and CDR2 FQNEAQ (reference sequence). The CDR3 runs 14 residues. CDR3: CASSLARGLDGYTF. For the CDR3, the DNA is TGTGCCAGCAGCTTAGCGAGGGGGCTGGATGGCTACACCTTC.

The CDR3 DNA is TGTGCCAGCACGCAGTCCAATGAGCAGTTCTTC. Residues: CASTQSNEQFF. V is TRBV2 and J is TRBJ2-1; D is unresolved. V was trimmed by 7 bases and J by 6 bases, leaving 7 bases between them. The CDR3 extends over 11 amino acids. Germline CDR1 reads SNHLY; CDR2 reads FYNNEI.

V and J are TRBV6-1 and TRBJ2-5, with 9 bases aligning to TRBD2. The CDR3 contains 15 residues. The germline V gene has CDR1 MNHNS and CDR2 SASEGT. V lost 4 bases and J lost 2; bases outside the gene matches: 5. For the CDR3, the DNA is TGTGCCAGCAGTGCATTGGGACTAGCACAAGAGACCCAGTACTTC. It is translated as CASSALGLAQETQYF.

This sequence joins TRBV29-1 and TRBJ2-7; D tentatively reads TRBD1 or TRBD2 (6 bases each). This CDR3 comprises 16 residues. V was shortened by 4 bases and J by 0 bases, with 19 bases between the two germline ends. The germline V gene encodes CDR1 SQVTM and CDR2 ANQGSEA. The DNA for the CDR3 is TGCAGCGTTGGGGACGTGGGGGGCTGGAGCTCCTACGAGCAGTACTTC. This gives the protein CSVGDVGGWSSYEQYF.

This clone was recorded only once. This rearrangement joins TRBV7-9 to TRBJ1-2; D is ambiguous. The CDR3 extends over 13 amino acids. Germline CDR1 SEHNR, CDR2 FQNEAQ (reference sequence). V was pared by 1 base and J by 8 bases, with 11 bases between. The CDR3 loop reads CASSLVDRGGYTF. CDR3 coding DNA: TGTGCCAGCAGCTTAGTAGATCGGGGAGGCTACACCTTC.

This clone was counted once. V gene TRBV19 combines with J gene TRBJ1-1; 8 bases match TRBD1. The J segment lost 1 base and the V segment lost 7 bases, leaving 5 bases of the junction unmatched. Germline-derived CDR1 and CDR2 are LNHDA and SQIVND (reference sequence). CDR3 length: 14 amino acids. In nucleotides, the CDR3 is TGTGCCAGTACATACGGACAGGGGAACACTGAAGCTTTCTTT. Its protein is CASTYGQGNTEAFF.

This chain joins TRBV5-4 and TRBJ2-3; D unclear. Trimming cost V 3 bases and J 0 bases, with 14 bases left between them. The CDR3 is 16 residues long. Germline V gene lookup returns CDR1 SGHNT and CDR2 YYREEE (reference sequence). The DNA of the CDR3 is TGTGCCAGCAGCTCCAAGATCGGATCTAGCACAGATACGCAGTATTTT. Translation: CASSSKIGSSTDTQYF.

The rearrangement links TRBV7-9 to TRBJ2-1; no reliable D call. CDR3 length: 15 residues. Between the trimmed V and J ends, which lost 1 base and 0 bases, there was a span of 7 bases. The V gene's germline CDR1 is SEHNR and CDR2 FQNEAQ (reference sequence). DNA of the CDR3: TGTGCCAGCAGCTTAGATGGATACTCCTACAATGAGCAGTTCTTC. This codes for CASSLDGYSYNEQFF.

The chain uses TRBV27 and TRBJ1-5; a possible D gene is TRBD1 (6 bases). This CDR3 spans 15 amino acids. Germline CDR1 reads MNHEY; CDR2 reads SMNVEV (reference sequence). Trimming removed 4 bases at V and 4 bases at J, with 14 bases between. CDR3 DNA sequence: TGTGCCAGCAGTTCCCAGGGGCCTCTAAATCAGCCCCAGCATTTT. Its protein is CASSSQGPLNQPQHF.

This CDR3 reads CASSLDPTDEKLFF. In nucleotides, the CDR3 is TGTGCCAGCAGCTTGGATCCGACAGATGAAAAACTGTTTTTT. The chain is built from TRBV5-4 and TRBJ1-4; tentatively, D is TRBD1 (5 bases). Per the germline V gene, CDR1 is SGHNT and CDR2 is YYREEE (reference sequence). Between the trimmed V and J ends, which lost 0 bases and 6 bases, there was a span of 9 bases. This CDR3 spans 14 amino acids.

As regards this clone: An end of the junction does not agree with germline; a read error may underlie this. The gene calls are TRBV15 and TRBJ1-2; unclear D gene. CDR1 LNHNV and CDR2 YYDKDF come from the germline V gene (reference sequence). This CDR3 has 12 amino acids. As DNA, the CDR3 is TGTGCCACCAGCACGGCTAATTATGGCTACACCTTC. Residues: CATSTANYGYTF.

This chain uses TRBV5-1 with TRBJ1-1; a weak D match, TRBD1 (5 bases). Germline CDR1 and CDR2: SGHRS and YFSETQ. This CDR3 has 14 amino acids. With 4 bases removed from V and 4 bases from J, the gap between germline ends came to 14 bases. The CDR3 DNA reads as TGCGCCAGCAGCCCGTCGGGGGGATCCACTGAAGCTTTCTTT. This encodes CASSPSGGSTEAFF. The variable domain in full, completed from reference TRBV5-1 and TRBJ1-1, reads KAGVTQTPRYLIKTRGQQVTLSCSPISGHRSVSWYQQTPGQGLQFLFEYFSETQRNKGNFPGRFSGRQFSNSRSEMNVSTLELGDSALYLCASSPSGGSTEAFFGQGTRLTVV.

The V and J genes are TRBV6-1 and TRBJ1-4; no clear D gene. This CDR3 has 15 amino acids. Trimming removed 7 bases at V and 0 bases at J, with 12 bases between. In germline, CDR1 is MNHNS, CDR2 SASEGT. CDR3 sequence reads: CASTLWGPTNEKLFF. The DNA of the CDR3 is TGTGCCAGCACTCTGTGGGGTCCAACTAATGAAAAACTGTTTTTT.

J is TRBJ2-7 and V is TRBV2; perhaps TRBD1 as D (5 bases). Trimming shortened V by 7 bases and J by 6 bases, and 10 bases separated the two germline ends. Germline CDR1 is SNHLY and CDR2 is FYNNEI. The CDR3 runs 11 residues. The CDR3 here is CASKGQGEQYF. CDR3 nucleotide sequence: TGTGCCAGCAAAGGGCAGGGCGAGCAGTACTTC.

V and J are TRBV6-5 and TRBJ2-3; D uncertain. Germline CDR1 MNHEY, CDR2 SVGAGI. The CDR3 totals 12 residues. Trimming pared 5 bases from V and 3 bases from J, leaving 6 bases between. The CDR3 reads CASSESTDTQYF. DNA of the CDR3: TGTGCCAGCAGTGAAAGTACAGATACGCAGTATTTT.

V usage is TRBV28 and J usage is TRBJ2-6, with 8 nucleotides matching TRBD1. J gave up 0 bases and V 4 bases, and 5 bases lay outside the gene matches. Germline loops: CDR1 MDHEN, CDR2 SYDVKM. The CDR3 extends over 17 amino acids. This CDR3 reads CASSSGQESSGANVLTF. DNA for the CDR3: TGTGCCAGCAGTTCGGGACAGGAGAGCTCTGGGGCCAACGTCCTGACTTTC.

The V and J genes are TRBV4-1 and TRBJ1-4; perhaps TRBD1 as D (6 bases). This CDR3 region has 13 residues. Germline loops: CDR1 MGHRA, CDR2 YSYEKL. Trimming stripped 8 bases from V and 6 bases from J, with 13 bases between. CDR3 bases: TGCGCCAGCGCCGGACAGACGGATGAAAAACTGTTTTTT. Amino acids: CASAGQTDEKLFF.

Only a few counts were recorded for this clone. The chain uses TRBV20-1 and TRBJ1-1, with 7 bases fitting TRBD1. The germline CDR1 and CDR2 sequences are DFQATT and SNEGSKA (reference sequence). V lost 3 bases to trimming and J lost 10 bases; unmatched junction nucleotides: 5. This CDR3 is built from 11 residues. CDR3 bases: TGCAGTGCTAGTCAGGGGGGAAGAGCTTTCTTT. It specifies CSASQGGRAFF.

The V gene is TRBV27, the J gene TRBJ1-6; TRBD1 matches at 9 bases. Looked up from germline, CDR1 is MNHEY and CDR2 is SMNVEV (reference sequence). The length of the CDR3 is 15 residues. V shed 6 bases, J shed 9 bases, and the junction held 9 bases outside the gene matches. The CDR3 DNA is TGTGCCAGCAGGCCCATCTTGACAGGGGGTTCACCCCTCCACTTT. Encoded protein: CASRPILTGGSPLHF.

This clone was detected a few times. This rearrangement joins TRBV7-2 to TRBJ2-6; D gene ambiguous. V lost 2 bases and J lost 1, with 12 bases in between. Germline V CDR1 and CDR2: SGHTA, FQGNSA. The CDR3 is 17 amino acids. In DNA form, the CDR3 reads TGTGCCAGCAGCTTACAGAGCAGCTTTTCTGGGGCCAACGTCCTGACTTTC. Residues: CASSLQSSFSGANVLTF. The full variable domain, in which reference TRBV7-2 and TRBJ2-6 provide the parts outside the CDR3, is GAGVSQSPSNKVTEKGKDVELRCDPISGHTALYWYRQSLGQGLEFLIYFQGNSAPDKSGLPSDRFSAERTGGSVSTLTIQRTQQEDSAVYLCASSLQSSFSGANVLTFGAGSRLTVL.